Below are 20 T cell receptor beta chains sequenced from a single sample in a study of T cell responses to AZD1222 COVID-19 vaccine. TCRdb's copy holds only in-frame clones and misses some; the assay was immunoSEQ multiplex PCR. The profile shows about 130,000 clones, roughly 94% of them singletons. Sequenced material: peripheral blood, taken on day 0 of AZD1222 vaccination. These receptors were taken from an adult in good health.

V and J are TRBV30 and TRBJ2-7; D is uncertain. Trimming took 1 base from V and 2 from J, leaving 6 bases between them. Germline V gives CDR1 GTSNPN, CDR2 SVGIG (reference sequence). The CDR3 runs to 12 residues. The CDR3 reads CAWSASTYEQYF. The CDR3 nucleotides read TGTGCCTGGAGTGCTTCGACCTACGAGCAGTACTTC.

CDR3 bases: TGTGCCAGCAGCCTACCTGGGTTAGGCAGCCCTTCTAACTATGGCTACACCTTC. As protein: CASSLPGLGSPSNYGYTF. This chain uses TRBV7-9 with TRBJ1-2, with D hard to call. V lost 5 bases and J lost 0, with 22 bases in between. The CDR3 runs to 18 residues. Germline V gives CDR1 SEHNR, CDR2 FQNEAQ (reference sequence).

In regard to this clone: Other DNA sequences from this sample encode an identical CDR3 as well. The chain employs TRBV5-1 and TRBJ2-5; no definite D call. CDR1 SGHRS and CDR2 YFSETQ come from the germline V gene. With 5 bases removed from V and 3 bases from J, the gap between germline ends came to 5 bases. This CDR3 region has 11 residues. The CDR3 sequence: CASSWEETQYF. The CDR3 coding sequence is TGCGCCAGCAGTTGGGAAGAGACCCAGTACTTC.

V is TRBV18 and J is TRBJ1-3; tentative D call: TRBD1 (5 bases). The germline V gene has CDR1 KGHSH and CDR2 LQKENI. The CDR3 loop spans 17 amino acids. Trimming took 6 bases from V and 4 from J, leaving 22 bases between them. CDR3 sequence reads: CASSRSRGPGSGNTIYF. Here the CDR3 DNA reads TGTGCCAGCTCCCGATCTAGGGGCCCGGGGTCCGGAAACACCATATATTTT.

The CDR3 nucleotides read TGCAGCGTTGGTTTGACAGGGCCCAACTATGGCTACACCTTC. It codes for CSVGLTGPNYGYTF. This rearrangement joins TRBV29-1 to TRBJ1-2, with TRBD1 identical over 7 bases. The CDR3 is 14 amino acids. CDR1 is SQVTM and CDR2 is ANQGSEA in the germline V gene. J gave up 2 bases and V 4 bases, and 7 bases lay outside the gene matches.

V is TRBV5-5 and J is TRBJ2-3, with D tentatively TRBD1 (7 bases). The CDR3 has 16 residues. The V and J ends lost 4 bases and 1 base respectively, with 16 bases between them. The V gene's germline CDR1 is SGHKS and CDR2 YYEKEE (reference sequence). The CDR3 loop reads CASSGRQGGGTDTQYF. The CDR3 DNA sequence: TGTGCCAGCAGCGGCAGACAGGGCGGGGGCACAGATACGCAGTATTTT.

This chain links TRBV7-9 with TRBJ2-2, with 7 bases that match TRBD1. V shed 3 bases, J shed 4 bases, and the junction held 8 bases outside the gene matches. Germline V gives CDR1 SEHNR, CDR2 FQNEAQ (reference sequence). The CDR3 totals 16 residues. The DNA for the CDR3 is TGTGCCAGCAGCTTGAGAGGGGGCGGTGGCACCGGGGAGCTGTTTTTT. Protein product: CASSLRGGGGTGELFF.

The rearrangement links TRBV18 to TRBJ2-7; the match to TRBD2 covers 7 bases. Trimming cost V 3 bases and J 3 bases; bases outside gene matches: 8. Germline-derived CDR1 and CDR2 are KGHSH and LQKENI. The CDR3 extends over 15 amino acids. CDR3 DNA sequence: TGTGCCAGCTCACCCCCGGGGGGTAAAGACTACGAGCAGTACTTC. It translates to CASSPPGGKDYEQYF.

This CDR3 reads CASSLVSGSEQYF. CDR3 nucleotides: TGCGCCAGCAGCTTGGTGTCGGGGTCCGAGCAGTACTTC. The chain employs TRBV5-1 and TRBJ2-7; TRBD2 is a possible D gene (5 bases). The V gene lost 0 bases and the J gene lost 6 bases, with 10 bases spanning the gap. Germline V gene data show CDR1 as SGHRS and CDR2 as YFSETQ. The CDR3 has 13 residues.

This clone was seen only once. CDR3 region: CASSQGTGNGYTF. CDR3 in DNA: TGTGCCAGCAGCCAAGGGACGGGGAATGGCTACACCTTC. V gene TRBV7-2 combines with J gene TRBJ1-2, with a weak D call TRBD1 (5 bases). The germline V and J ends were trimmed by 5 bases and 6 bases, with 13 bases remaining between them. CDR3 size: 13 residues. Germline-derived CDR1 and CDR2 are SGHTA and FQGNSA.

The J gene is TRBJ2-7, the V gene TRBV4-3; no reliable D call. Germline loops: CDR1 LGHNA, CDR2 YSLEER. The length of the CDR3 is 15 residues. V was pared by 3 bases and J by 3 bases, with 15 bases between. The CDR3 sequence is CASSHSISGSYEQYF. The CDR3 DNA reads TGCGCCAGCAGCCATTCCATCTCAGGCAGCTACGAGCAGTACTTC.

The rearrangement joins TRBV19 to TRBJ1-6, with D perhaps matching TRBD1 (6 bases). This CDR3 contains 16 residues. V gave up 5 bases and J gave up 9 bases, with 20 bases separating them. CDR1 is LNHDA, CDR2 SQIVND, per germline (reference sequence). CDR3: CASSAPRDNGFSPLHF. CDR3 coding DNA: TGTGCCAGTAGTGCCCCCCGGGACAACGGTTTTTCACCCCTCCACTTT.

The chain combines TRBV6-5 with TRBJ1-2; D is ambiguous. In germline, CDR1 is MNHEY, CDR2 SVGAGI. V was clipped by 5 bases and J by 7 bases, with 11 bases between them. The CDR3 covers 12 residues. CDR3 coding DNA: TGTGCCAGCAGTCCGCCGGTGGGTGGCTACACCTTC. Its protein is CASSPPVGGYTF.

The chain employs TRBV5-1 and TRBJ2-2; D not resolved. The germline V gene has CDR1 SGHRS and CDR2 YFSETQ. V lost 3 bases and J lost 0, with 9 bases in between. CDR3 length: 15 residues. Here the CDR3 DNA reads TGCGCCAGCAGCTGGACGGTTTCGAACACCGGGGAGCTGTTTTTT. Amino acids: CASSWTVSNTGELFF.

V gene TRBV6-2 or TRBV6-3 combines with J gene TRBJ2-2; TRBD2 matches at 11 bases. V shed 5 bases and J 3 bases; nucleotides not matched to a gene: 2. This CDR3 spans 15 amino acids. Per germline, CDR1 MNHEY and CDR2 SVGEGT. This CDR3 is CASSPGLADTGELFF. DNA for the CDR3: TGTGCCAGCAGTCCGGGACTAGCGGACACCGGGGAGCTGTTTTTT.

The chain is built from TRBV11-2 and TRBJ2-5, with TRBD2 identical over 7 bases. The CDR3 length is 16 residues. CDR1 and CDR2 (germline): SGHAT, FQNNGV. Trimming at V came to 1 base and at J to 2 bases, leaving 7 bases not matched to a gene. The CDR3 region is CASSLGGLDRQETQYF. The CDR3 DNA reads TGTGCCAGCAGCTTAGGCGGACTAGACCGACAAGAGACCCAGTACTTC.

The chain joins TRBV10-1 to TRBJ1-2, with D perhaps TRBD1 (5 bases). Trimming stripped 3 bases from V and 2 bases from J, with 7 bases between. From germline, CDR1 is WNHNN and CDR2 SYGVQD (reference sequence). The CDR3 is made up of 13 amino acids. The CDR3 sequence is CASSEWGNYGYTF. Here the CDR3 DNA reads TGCGCCAGCAGTGAATGGGGGAACTATGGCTACACCTTC.

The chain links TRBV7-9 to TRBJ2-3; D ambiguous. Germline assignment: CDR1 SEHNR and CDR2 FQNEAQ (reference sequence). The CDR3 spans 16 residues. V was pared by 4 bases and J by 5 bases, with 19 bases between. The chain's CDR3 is CASSSGRSLTKDTQYF. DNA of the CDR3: TGTGCCAGCAGCTCCGGACGGTCACTAACAAAAGATACGCAGTATTTT.

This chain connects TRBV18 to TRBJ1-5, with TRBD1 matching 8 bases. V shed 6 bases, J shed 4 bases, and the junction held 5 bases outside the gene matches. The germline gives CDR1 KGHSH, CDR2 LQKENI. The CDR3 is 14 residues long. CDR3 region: CASSLTGGNQPQHF. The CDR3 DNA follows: TGTGCCAGCTCCCTAACAGGGGGGAATCAGCCCCAGCATTTT.

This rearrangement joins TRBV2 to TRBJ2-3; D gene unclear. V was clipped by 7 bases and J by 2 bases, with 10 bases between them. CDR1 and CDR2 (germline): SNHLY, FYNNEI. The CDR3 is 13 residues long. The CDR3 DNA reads TGTGCCAGCACCTGGTTAATCACAGATACGCAGTATTTT. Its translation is CASTWLITDTQYF.